Below are 22 T cell receptor beta chains sequenced from a single sample in a study of blood T cell repertoires in COVID-19. Sequenced by immunoSEQ multiplex PCR; TCRdb stores in-frame clones only, minus some. The table includes 200,000 to 250,000 clones, approximately 83% detected once. The specimen sequenced was peripheral blood. These receptors were obtained from a woman aged 50 to 65 with acute or convalescent COVID-19.

V is TRBV10-1 and J is TRBJ2-2; maybe TRBD2 (5 bases). The CDR3 has 15 amino acids. The ends were cut back, 1 base at V and 7 bases at J, with 13 bases in the middle. Germline V gives CDR1 WNHNN, CDR2 SYGVQD (reference sequence). Here the CDR3 DNA reads TGCGCCAGCAGTGAGTGGGAACGGGATGGCGGGGAGCTGTTTTTT. This sequence encodes CASSEWERDGGELFF.

The chain couples TRBV7-9 to TRBJ2-2, with a tentative D call TRBD2 (6 bases). V was clipped by 1 base and J by 0 bases, with 9 bases between them. The CDR3 consists of 16 residues. Germline V CDR1 and CDR2: SEHNR, FQNEAQ (reference sequence). CDR3 region: CASSLGGLSNTGELFF. For the CDR3, the DNA is TGTGCCAGCAGCTTAGGCGGACTATCGAACACCGGGGAGCTGTTTTTT.

The CDR3: CASSIYGGPNYGYTF. The CDR3 DNA reads as TGTGCCAGTAGTATCTACGGAGGGCCTAACTATGGCTACACCTTC. This rearrangement joins TRBV19 to TRBJ1-2, with D unclear. The V and J ends lost 3 bases and 0 bases respectively, with 11 bases between them. Germline loops: CDR1 LNHDA, CDR2 SQIVND (reference sequence). The length of the CDR3 is 15 residues.

This chain uses TRBV2 with TRBJ1-5, with 7 bases matching TRBD1. The germline V gene encodes CDR1 SNHLY and CDR2 FYNNEI. V lost 0 bases and J lost 9; bases outside the gene matches: 8. The CDR3 is 15 residues long. The CDR3 DNA is TGTGCCAGCAGTGAAGCGGGGACAGTCTTTGGGCCCCAGCATTTT. Its translation: CASSEAGTVFGPQHF. Drawing the rest from reference TRBV2 and TRBJ1-5, the complete variable domain is EPEVTQTPSHQVTQMGQEVILRCVPISNHLYFYWYRQILGQKVEFLVSFYNNEISEKSEIFDDQFSVERPDGSNFTLKIRSTKLEDSAMYFCASSEAGTVFGPQHFGDGTRLSIL.

This sequence joins TRBV2 and TRBJ2-1; 9 nucleotides align to TRBD2. V dropped 3 bases and J dropped 0; count of bases not matched to a gene: 3. This CDR3 has 16 amino acids. Looked up from germline, CDR1 is SNHLY and CDR2 is FYNNEI. CDR3 sequence (DNA): TGTGCCAGCAGTGAGTCTAGCGGGACCTCCTACAATGAGCAGTTCTTC. Its protein product is CASSESSGTSYNEQFF.

V gene TRBV18 combines with J gene TRBJ2-7, with 7 bases that match TRBD1. The CDR3 spans 13 residues. V shed 2 bases and J 2 bases; nucleotides not matched to a gene: 0. The germline V gene has CDR1 KGHSH and CDR2 LQKENI. CDR3: CASSPGTAYEQYF. Written as DNA, the CDR3 is TGTGCCAGCTCACCAGGGACAGCCTACGAGCAGTACTTC.

The V call is TRBV3-1 (or the pseudogene TRBV3-2), the J call TRBJ2-7, with unresolved D. Trimming pared 4 bases from V and 1 base from J, leaving 14 bases between. The CDR3 is 15 amino acids. Germline V CDR1 and CDR2: LGHDT, YNNKEL (reference sequence). The CDR3 spells CASSPTATLSYEQYF. CDR3 in DNA: TGTGCCAGCAGCCCCACAGCCACACTTTCCTACGAGCAGTACTTC.

The rearrangement joins TRBV7-2 to TRBJ2-5; tentatively, D is TRBD2 (5 bases). There are 15 residues in the CDR3. Germline CDR1 and CDR2: SGHTA and FQGNSA. V shed 1 base and J shed 2 bases, with 11 bases lying between them. CDR3 sequence: CASSLGARVQETQYF. The CDR3 nucleotides read TGTGCCAGCAGCTTAGGGGCGCGGGTGCAAGAGACCCAGTACTTC.

J is TRBJ1-2 and V is TRBV21-1; no DNA check was done on the table's D call, TRBD1. TRBV21-1 is assigned pseudogene status. The CDR3 has 19 amino acids. In DNA form, the CDR3 reads TGTGCCAGCAGCACGACAGGGGAAGGACAGGTACAGGTTAGATATGGCTACACCTTC. Translation: CASSTTGEGQVQVRYGYTF.

The chain links TRBV7-2 to TRBJ1-6; D gene unclear. V was pared by 4 bases and J by 4 bases, with 5 bases between. The CDR3 has 13 amino acids. Germline V lookup: CDR1 SGHTA, CDR2 FQGNSA. The CDR3 DNA follows: TGTGCCAGCAGCTCGCGATATAATTCACCCCTCCACTTT. This gives the protein CASSSRYNSPLHF.

The chain uses TRBV30 and TRBJ2-5, with D unclear. The CDR3 is 14 amino acids. V was clipped by 0 bases and J by 3 bases, with 11 bases between them. Germline V gene lookup returns CDR1 GTSNPN and CDR2 SVGIG (reference sequence). The CDR3 here is CAWSVGGQKETQYF. CDR3 nucleotides: TGTGCCTGGAGTGTAGGTGGGCAGAAAGAGACCCAGTACTTC. The whole variable domain, filled in from reference TRBV30 and TRBJ2-5, reads SQTIHQWPATLVQPVGSPLSLECTVEGTSNPNLYWYRQAAGRGLQLLFYSVGIGQISSEVPQNLSASRPQDRQFILSSKKLLLSDSGFYLCAWSVGGQKETQYFGPGTRLLVL.

The chain employs TRBV4-2 and TRBJ2-1; TRBD2 matches 8 bases. CDR3 length: 15 residues. Germline V lookup: CDR1 LGHNA, CDR2 YNFKEQ. The V gene end was trimmed by 0 bases and the J gene end by 5 bases; junction bases not matched to a gene: 3. The chain's CDR3 is CASSQDPGLDNEQFF. Here the CDR3 DNA reads TGTGCCAGCAGCCAAGATCCGGGACTAGACAATGAGCAGTTCTTC.

The chain joins TRBV7-9 to TRBJ2-2, with a weak D call TRBD1 (6 bases). The germline V and J ends were trimmed by 1 base and 5 bases, with 17 bases remaining between them. CDR3 size: 17 residues. Germline V CDR1 and CDR2: SEHNR, FQNEAQ (reference sequence). CDR3 sequence reads: CASSLGGGAKQTGELFF. CDR3 bases: TGTGCCAGCAGCTTAGGAGGGGGAGCTAAACAGACCGGGGAGCTGTTTTTT.

This clone was observed a handful of times. The rearrangement joins TRBV7-8 to TRBJ2-7; 12 bases line up with TRBD1. Unmatched junction bases numbered 5, after V lost 5 bases and J lost 6 bases. Germline V gene lookup returns CDR1 SGHVS and CDR2 FQNEAQ. The length of the CDR3 is 14 residues. The CDR3, as DNA: TGTGCCAGCAGCCTCCGGGACAGGGGGCTCGAGCAGTACTTC. Translation: CASSLRDRGLEQYF.

This chain uses TRBV5-1 with TRBJ1-1, with 12 bases that match TRBD1. Per the germline V gene, CDR1 is SGHRS and CDR2 is YFSETQ. The CDR3 runs to 18 residues. The ends lost 2 bases at V and 4 bases at J; junction bases unmatched: 12. The CDR3 here is CASSLPGTGGVESTEAFF. DNA of the CDR3: TGCGCCAGCAGCTTACCAGGGACAGGGGGCGTAGAGAGCACTGAAGCTTTCTTT.

The table lists this clone with a few counts. This rearrangement joins TRBV21-1 to TRBJ1-1; TRBD1, as called in the table, went unchecked against the DNA. TRBV21-1 is described as a pseudogene. The CDR3 spans 13 residues. This chain's CDR3 is CASSKGANTEAFF. DNA of the CDR3: TGTGCCAGCAGCAAAGGGGCGAACACTGAAGCTTTCTTT.

V gene TRBV3-1 (or the pseudogene TRBV3-2) combines with J gene TRBJ2-7, with a tentative D call TRBD2 (5 bases). The CDR3 is made up of 11 amino acids. Germline V gene sequence: CDR1 LGHDT, CDR2 YNNKEL (reference sequence). V was pared by 3 bases and J by 6 bases, with 6 bases between. The CDR3 here is CASSHGVEQYF. DNA of the CDR3: TGTGCCAGCAGCCACGGGGTCGAGCAGTACTTC.

This chain links TRBV27 with TRBJ1-2, with 7 nucleotides matching TRBD1. CDR1 is MNHEY and CDR2 is SMNVEV in the germline V gene (reference sequence). After removal of 10 bases from V and 4 bases from J, the junction contained 9 bases not matched to a gene. CDR3 size: 13 residues. This chain's CDR3 is CAIKQGIGYGYTF. CDR3 in DNA: TGTGCCATCAAACAGGGGATAGGCTATGGCTACACCTTC.

The chain carries TRBV6-5 and TRBJ1-2; tentative D call: TRBD1 (5 bases). CDR1 and CDR2 (germline): MNHEY, SVGAGI. The CDR3 covers 12 residues. The ends were cut back, 5 bases at V and 7 bases at J, with 11 bases in the middle. CDR3 sequence: CASSTGVGGYTF. CDR3 sequence (DNA): TGTGCCAGCAGTACGGGGGTTGGTGGCTACACCTTC.

This chain joins TRBV21-1 and TRBJ2-1; the table assigns TRBD1, which was not confirmed against the DNA. TRBV21-1 is a recognized pseudogene. The CDR3 sequence is 12 residues long. CDR3 DNA: TGTGCCAGCAGCGGCCCCTACAATGAGCAGTTCTTC. It encodes CASSGPYNEQFF.

The chain couples TRBV5-1 to TRBJ1-6; D ambiguous. The CDR3 spans 17 residues. Trimming took off 5 bases at V and 9 bases at J, with 24 bases between the two ends. Germline V gene data show CDR1 as SGHRS and CDR2 as YFSETQ. The CDR3 region is CASSSKPGTGMSSPLHF. The CDR3 DNA follows: TGCGCCAGCAGTTCAAAACCGGGAACCGGTATGAGTTCACCCCTCCACTTT.

The CDR3 DNA sequence: TGTGCCAGCAGTCCCCCCGGACAGGGGAACACTGAAGCTTTCTTT. This gives the protein CASSPPGQGNTEAFF. The chain uses TRBV28 and TRBJ1-1, with TRBD1 matching 8 bases. The ends lost 5 bases at V and 1 base at J; junction bases unmatched: 6. The CDR3 runs 15 residues. CDR1 is MDHEN and CDR2 is SYDVKM in the germline V gene.